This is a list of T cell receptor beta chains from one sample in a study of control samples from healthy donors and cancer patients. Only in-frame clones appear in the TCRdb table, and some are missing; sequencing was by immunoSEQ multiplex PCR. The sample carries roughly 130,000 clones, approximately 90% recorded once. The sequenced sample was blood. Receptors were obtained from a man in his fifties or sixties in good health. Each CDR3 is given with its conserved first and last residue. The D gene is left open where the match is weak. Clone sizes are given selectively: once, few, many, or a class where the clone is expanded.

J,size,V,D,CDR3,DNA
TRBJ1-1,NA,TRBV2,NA,CASSEERGTEAFF,TGTGCCAGCAGTGAAGAGAGGGGCACTGAAGCTTTCTTT
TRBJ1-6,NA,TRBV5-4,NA,CASSSSWARGANSPLHF,TGTGCCAGCAGCTCATCATGGGCGAGGGGGGCGAATTCACCCCTCCACTTT
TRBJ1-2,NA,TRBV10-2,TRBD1,CASSPDRGSGYTF,TGCGCCAGCAGCCCGGACAGGGGTAGTGGCTACACCTTC
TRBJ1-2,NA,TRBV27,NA,CASKSGEGFTF,TGTGCCAGCAAATCAGGTGAGGGGTTTACCTTC
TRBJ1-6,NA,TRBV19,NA,CASSISRAKNSPLHF,TGTGCCAGTAGTATATCAAGAGCGAAAAATTCACCCCTCCACTTT
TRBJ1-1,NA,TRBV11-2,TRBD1,CASSTTGVGTEAFF,TGTGCCAGCAGCACTACAGGGGTGGGAACTGAAGCTTTCTTT
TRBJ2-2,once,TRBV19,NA,CASSTINSAGELFF,TGTGCCAGTAGTACGATAAATTCGGCCGGGGAGCTGTTTTTT
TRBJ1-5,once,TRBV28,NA,CASSLPPKGPGFRPNQPQHF,TGTGCCAGCAGTTTACCCCCGAAAGGGCCAGGGTTTAGACCAAATCAGCCCCAGCATTTT
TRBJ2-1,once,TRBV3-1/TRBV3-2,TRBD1,CASSQHTGVNEQFF,TGTGCCAGCAGCCAGCACACAGGGGTCAATGAGCAGTTCTTC
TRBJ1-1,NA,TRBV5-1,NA,CASSSGGQMNTEAFF,TGCGCCAGCAGCTCAGGAGGACAGATGAACACTGAAGCTTTCTTT
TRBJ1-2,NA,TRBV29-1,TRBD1,CSVIKTGLEEGYTF,TGCAGCGTCATAAAGACAGGGTTGGAAGAGGGCTACACCTTC
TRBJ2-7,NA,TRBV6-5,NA,CASSPRGQVGEQYF,TGTGCCAGCAGTCCGCGGGGGCAAGTCGGCGAGCAGTACTTC
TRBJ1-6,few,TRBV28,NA,CASRVANSPLHF,TGTGCCAGCAGGGTGGCAAATTCACCCCTCCACTTT
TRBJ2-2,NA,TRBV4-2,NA,CASSQELQGITGELFF,TGTGCCAGCAGCCAAGAACTACAGGGTATCACCGGGGAGCTGTTTTTT
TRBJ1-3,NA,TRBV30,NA,CAWTDSPGNTIYF,TGTGCCTGGACAGACAGTCCTGGAAACACCATATATTTT
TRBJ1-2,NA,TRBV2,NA,CASPVFGRGGGYTF,TGTGCCAGCCCAGTGTTTGGTAGAGGCGGTGGCTACACCTTC
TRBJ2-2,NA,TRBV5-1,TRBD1,CASSLAGQGNTGELFF,TGCGCCAGCAGCTTGGCCGGACAGGGCAACACCGGGGAGCTGTTTTTT
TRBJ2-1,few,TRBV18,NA,CASSPPVLGADNEQFF,TGTGCCAGCTCACCCCCAGTGCTAGGGGCAGACAATGAGCAGTTCTTC
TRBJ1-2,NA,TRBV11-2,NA,CASSLWTDNGYTF,TGTGCCAGCAGCTTATGGACAGACAACGGCTACACCTTC
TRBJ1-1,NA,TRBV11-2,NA,CASSPYRGAPNTEAFF,TGTGCCAGCAGCCCCTACCGCGGGGCGCCGAACACTGAAGCTTTCTTT
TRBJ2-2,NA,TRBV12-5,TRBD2,CASGSTLAVNTGELFF,TGTGCTAGTGGATCCACACTAGCGGTGAACACCGGGGAGCTGTTTTTT
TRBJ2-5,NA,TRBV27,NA,CASGPGETQYF,TGTGCCAGCGGGCCGGGAGAGACCCAGTACTTC
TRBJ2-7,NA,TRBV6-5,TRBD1,CASSKDRGPYEQYF,TGTGCCAGCAGCAAGGACAGGGGGCCGTACGAGCAGTACTTC
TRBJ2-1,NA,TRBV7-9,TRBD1,CASSLATMSGQGRNEQFF,TGTGCCAGCAGCTTAGCGACCATGTCGGGACAGGGCCGAAATGAGCAGTTCTTC
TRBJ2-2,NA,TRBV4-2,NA,CASSPSTHTGELFF,TGTGCCAGCAGTCCCTCTACACACACCGGGGAGCTGTTTTTT
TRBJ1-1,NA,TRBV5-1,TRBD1,CASSTGDRHLNTEAFF,TGCGCCAGCAGCACAGGGGACAGGCACCTGAACACTGAAGCTTTCTTT
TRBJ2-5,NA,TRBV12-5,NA,CASGQVGGQETQYF,TGTGCTAGTGGCCAGGTTGGGGGGCAAGAGACCCAGTACTTC
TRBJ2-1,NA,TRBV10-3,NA,CAISQPDGSYNEQFF,TGTGCCATCAGTCAGCCGGACGGTTCCTACAATGAGCAGTTCTTC
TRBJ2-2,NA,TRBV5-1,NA,CASFGRPNTGELFF,TGCGCCAGCTTTGGACGGCCGAACACCGGGGAGCTGTTTTTT
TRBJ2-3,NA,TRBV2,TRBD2,CASSENSLAGPDTQYF,TGTGCCAGCAGTGAAAATTCACTAGCGGGGCCAGATACGCAGTATTTT
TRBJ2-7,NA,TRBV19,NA,CASSGQRGWSYEQYF,TGTGCCAGTAGTGGACAACGAGGCTGGTCCTACGAGCAGTACTTC
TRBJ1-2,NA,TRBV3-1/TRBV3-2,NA,CASSQGRQGYTF,TGTGCCAGCAGCCAAGGCAGGCAAGGCTACACCTTC
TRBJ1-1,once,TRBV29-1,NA,CSALRTGNTEAFF,TGCAGCGCCTTAAGAACAGGGAACACTGAAGCTTTCTTT
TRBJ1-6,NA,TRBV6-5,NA,CASRDSPLHF,TGTGCCAGCAGGGATTCACCCCTCCACTTT
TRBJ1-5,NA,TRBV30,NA,CAWSLSRQHSNQPQHF,TGTGCCTGGAGTTTGTCGCGACAGCATAGCAATCAGCCCCAGCATTTT
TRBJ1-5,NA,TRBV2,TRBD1,CASKGQGDQPQHF,TGTGCCAGCAAGGGACAGGGGGATCAGCCCCAGCATTTT
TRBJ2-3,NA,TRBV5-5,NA,CASSLRISTDTQYF,TGTGCCAGCAGCTTGCGGATATCCACAGATACGCAGTATTTT
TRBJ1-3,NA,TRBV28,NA,CASRGGSQSGNTIYF,TGTGCCAGCAGGGGCGGGAGCCAATCTGGAAACACCATATATTTT
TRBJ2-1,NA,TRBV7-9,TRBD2,CASSFPGTSGGGSYNEQFF,TGTGCCAGCAGCTTCCCCGGGACTAGCGGGGGTGGCTCCTACAATGAGCAGTTCTTC
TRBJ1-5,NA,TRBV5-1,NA,CASSLAGGSNQPQHF,TGCGCCAGCAGCTTGGCTGGAGGGAGCAATCAGCCCCAGCATTTT
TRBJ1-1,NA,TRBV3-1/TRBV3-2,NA,CASSQSGVERVEAFF,TGTGCCAGCAGCCAATCTGGGGTCGAAAGGGTGGAAGCTTTCTTT
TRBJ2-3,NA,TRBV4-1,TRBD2,CASSQALAGGVTDTQYF,TGCGCCAGCAGCCAAGCCCTAGCGGGGGGGGTCACAGATACGCAGTATTTT
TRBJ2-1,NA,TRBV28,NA,CASSLSWSEGEQFF,TGTGCCAGCAGTTTAAGTTGGTCCGAGGGCGAGCAGTTCTTC
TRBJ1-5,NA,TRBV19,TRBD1,CASNDGGITGGDQPQHF,TGTGCCAGTAATGATGGGGGAATAACAGGGGGCGATCAGCCCCAGCATTTT
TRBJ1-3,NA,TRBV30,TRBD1,CAWSDGTAGNTIYF,TGTGCCTGGAGTGATGGGACAGCCGGAAACACCATATATTTT
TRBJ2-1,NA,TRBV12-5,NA,CASGPRQGLLNEQFF,TGTGCTAGTGGCCCTCGTCAGGGTTTGCTCAATGAGCAGTTCTTC
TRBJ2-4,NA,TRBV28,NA,CASSLGTISGIQYF,TGTGCCAGCAGTCTCGGGACCATATCGGGCATTCAGTACTTC
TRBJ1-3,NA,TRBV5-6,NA,CASSTARVLSGNTIYF,TGTGCCAGCAGCACCGCCAGGGTTCTCTCTGGAAACACCATATATTTT
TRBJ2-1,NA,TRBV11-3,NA,CASSSQGGYNEQFF,TGTGCCAGCAGCTCACAGGGAGGATACAATGAGCAGTTCTTC
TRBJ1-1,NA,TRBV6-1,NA,CASSENRDTEAFF,TGTGCCAGCAGTGAGAACAGGGACACTGAAGCTTTCTTT
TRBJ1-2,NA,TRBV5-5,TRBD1,CASSLVFGTGRWAF,TGTGCCAGCAGCTTGGTATTTGGGACAGGGAGATGGGCCTTC
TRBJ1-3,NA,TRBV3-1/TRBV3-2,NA,CASSQDRNSHSGNTIYF,TGTGCCAGCAGCCAAGATAGGAACAGCCACTCTGGAAACACCATATATTTT
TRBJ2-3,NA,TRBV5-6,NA,CASSLAEENTDTQYF,TGTGCCAGCAGCTTGGCGGAAGAAAACACAGATACGCAGTATTTT
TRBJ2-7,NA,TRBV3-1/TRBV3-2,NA,CASSPPVRSYEQYF,TGTGCCAGCAGCCCCCCCGTCCGCTCCTACGAGCAGTACTTC
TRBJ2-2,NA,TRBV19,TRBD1,CASSLQAPWTGLNGELFF,TGTGCCAGTAGTCTCCAGGCCCCCTGGACAGGGTTGAACGGGGAGCTGTTTTTT